Below, 30 T cell receptor beta chains from the same sample are listed, as sequenced in a study of OX40 agonist ivuxolimab in advanced cancers. TCRdb keeps only in-frame clones here, not all; method: immunoSEQ multiplex PCR. This sample has tens of thousands of clones, with less than 90% found just once. This sample comprised CD4+ or CD8+ T cells sorted from blood, obtained in a trial of the OX40 agonist ivuxolimab. The source of these receptors is an adult with an advanced solid tumor such as melanoma, head and neck, liver or kidney cancer.

This clone was detected only a few times. The gene calls are TRBV5-5 and TRBJ2-3; 7 positions match TRBD1. Trimming at V came to 0 bases and at J to 3 bases, leaving 7 bases not matched to a gene. The germline V gene encodes CDR1 SGHKS and CDR2 YYEKEE (reference sequence). This CDR3 region has 16 residues. The CDR3, as DNA: TGTGCCAGCAGCTTGGGACAGGGTGGAATGACAGATACGCAGTATTTT. This translates into CASSLGQGGMTDTQYF.

V usage is TRBV4-3 and J usage is TRBJ2-7; 10 bases are shared with TRBD1. The germline V gene encodes CDR1 LGHNA and CDR2 YSLEER. V was clipped by 4 bases and J by 4 bases; unmatched bases: 4. The CDR3 consists of 14 residues. CDR3 sequence: CASSPGQGEYEQYF. The CDR3, as DNA: TGCGCCAGCAGCCCAGGACAGGGGGAGTACGAGCAGTACTTC.

The rearrangement uses TRBV2 and TRBJ2-7; 8 bases fit TRBD2. Germline-derived CDR1 and CDR2 are SNHLY and FYNNEI. V lost 11 bases and J lost 0; bases outside the gene matches: 6. CDR3 length equals 13 residues. CDR3 amino acids: CASSSGTSYEQYF. For the CDR3, the DNA is TGTGCCTCAAGTAGCGGGACCTCCTACGAGCAGTACTTC.

This clone was observed a handful of times. J is TRBJ1-3 and V is TRBV9; D call uncertain. Germline-derived CDR1 and CDR2 are SGDLS and YYNGEE. The CDR3 is made up of 16 amino acids. V lost 2 bases, J lost 0 bases, and 12 bases lay in between. In nucleotides, the CDR3 is TGTGCCAGCAGCGTGGCTTATAGGAGCTCTGGAAACACCATATATTTT. It yields the protein CASSVAYRSSGNTIYF. The variable domain in full, with the rest retrieved from reference TRBV9 and TRBJ1-3, is DSGVTQTPKHLITATGQRVTLRCSPRSGDLSVYWYQQSLDQGLQFLIQYYNGEERAKGNILERFSAQQFPDLHSELNLSSLELGDSALYFCASSVAYRSSGNTIYFGEGSWLTVV.

This clone was seen only once. The rearrangement links TRBV5-4 to TRBJ2-2; the D is unclear. The germline V and J ends were trimmed by 0 bases and 3 bases, with 0 bases remaining between them. This CDR3 has 12 amino acids. Germline values: CDR1 SGHNT, CDR2 YYREEE (reference sequence). The CDR3 here is CASSLDTGELFF. DNA for the CDR3: TGTGCCAGCAGCTTGGACACCGGGGAGCTGTTTTTT.

The chain carries TRBV9 and TRBJ1-2; the D is unclear. The CDR3 runs 13 residues. V lost 6 bases and J 0 bases, leaving 9 bases between the germline ends. Germline values: CDR1 SGDLS, CDR2 YYNGEE. The chain's CDR3 is CASTYNSNYGYTF. Written as DNA, the CDR3 is TGTGCCAGCACCTACAATTCTAACTATGGCTACACCTTC.

This clone was observed a single time. V and J are TRBV11-2 and TRBJ1-1; D possibly corresponds to TRBD1 (5 bases). V was cut by 1 base and J by 5 bases, with 14 bases left in between. Per the germline V gene, CDR1 is SGHAT and CDR2 is FQNNGV. The CDR3 has 15 amino acids. CDR3 coding DNA: TGTGCCAGCAGCTTAGTTTTGCGGGGACGGACTGAAGCTTTCTTT. Its translation: CASSLVLRGRTEAFF.

The gene calls are TRBV5-1 and TRBJ2-7; D gene unclear. Germline V CDR1 and CDR2: SGHRS, YFSETQ. The V end lost 3 bases, the J end lost 7 bases, and 11 bases lay between the germline ends. The CDR3 has 12 amino acids. This CDR3 reads CASSSGGREQYF. The CDR3 DNA follows: TGCGCCAGCAGCTCCGGTGGAAGGGAGCAGTACTTC.

This chain uses TRBV19 with TRBJ1-6; 7 nucleotides agree with TRBD1. V lost 7 bases and J lost 4; bases outside the gene matches: 10. CDR1 and CDR2 from the germline V gene are LNHDA and SQIVND (reference sequence). The length of the CDR3 is 16 residues. The CDR3 protein is CASTELPGQYNSPLHF. DNA of the CDR3: TGTGCCAGTACCGAATTGCCGGGACAGTATAATTCACCCCTCCACTTT.

The CDR3 region has the DNA TGTGCCAGCAGTTGGCAGCCCAATCAGCCCCAGCATTTT. Amino acids: CASSWQPNQPQHF. V and J are TRBV6-5 and TRBJ1-5; D uncertain. This CDR3 comprises 13 residues. V gave up 4 bases and J gave up 3 bases, with 7 bases separating them. Germline V gene sequence: CDR1 MNHEY, CDR2 SVGAGI.

CDR3 nucleotide sequence: TGTGCCAGCAGCTGGGGGACAGGGGGGGAATACAATGAGCAGTTCTTC. Protein: CASSWGTGGEYNEQFF. This chain links TRBV7-6 with TRBJ2-1, with TRBD1 matching over 11 bases. V lost 4 bases and J lost 4; bases outside the gene matches: 6. In germline, CDR1 is SGHVS, CDR2 FNYEAQ. The CDR3 runs 16 residues.

The chain couples TRBV5-1 to TRBJ2-5, with 9 bases lining up with TRBD1. The CDR3 is 16 amino acids. Unmatched junction bases numbered 5, after V lost 1 base and J lost 1 base. Germline lookup yields CDR1 SGHRS and CDR2 YFSETQ. In nucleotides, the CDR3 is TGCGCCAGCAGCTTGTCGGACAGGGGCTTCCAAGAGACCCAGTACTTC. This sequence encodes CASSLSDRGFQETQYF.

V gene TRBV5-4 combines with J gene TRBJ2-1; D remains unclear. This CDR3 contains 15 residues. Trimming took 0 bases from V and 0 from J, leaving 7 bases between them. Per the germline V gene, CDR1 is SGHNT and CDR2 is YYREEE (reference sequence). The CDR3 DNA is TGTGCCAGCAGCTTGGACGAAAGCTCCTACAATGAGCAGTTCTTC. Amino acid sequence: CASSLDESSYNEQFF.

The V gene is TRBV6-1, the J gene TRBJ1-4, with TRBD1 matching 9 bases. Germline CDR1 is MNHNS and CDR2 is SASEGT. The trim removed 4 bases at V and 8 bases at J, leaving 8 bases unmatched. This CDR3 spans 15 amino acids. CDR3 bases: TGTGCCAGCAGTGGCTACCGGGACAGGGAAGAAAAACTGTTTTTT. It specifies CASSGYRDREEKLFF.

The genes are TRBV6-6 and TRBJ2-1, with 12 bases that match TRBD2. CDR1 MNHNY and CDR2 SVGAGI come from the germline V gene (reference sequence). The CDR3 contains 14 residues. With V trimmed by 8 bases and J by 7 bases, 6 bases remained unmatched. This CDR3 reads CASGLAGGRNEQFF. In DNA, the CDR3 is TGTGCCAGCGGGCTAGCGGGGGGGCGGAATGAGCAGTTCTTC.

The chain joins TRBV6-4 to TRBJ2-2, with D unresolved. The germline V gene encodes CDR1 MRHNA and CDR2 SNTAGT. There are 14 residues in the CDR3. Trimming left V 0 bases short and J 3 bases short, with 5 bases between. The CDR3 bases are TGTGCCAGCAGTGACTCGTCAGACACCGGGGAGCTGTTTTTT. It translates to CASSDSSDTGELFF.

The sample holds a few counts of this clone. Other DNA sequences in the same sample also yield this CDR3. The chain is built from TRBV5-1 and TRBJ1-1; no definite D call. The CDR3 covers 12 residues. Trimming stripped 4 bases from V and 8 bases from J, with 12 bases between. CDR1 and CDR2 from the germline V gene are SGHRS and YFSETQ. The CDR3 spells CASSPPGFEAFF. DNA for the CDR3: TGCGCCAGCAGCCCCCCGGGTTTCGAAGCTTTCTTT.

V and J are TRBV9 and TRBJ2-7, with D perhaps TRBD1 or TRBD2 (5 bases each). Germline values: CDR1 SGDLS, CDR2 YYNGEE. CDR3 length equals 14 residues. V was pared by 3 bases and J by 3 bases, with 13 bases between. This CDR3 is CASSARDGFYEQYF. As DNA, the CDR3 is TGTGCCAGCAGCGCCCGGGACGGCTTCTACGAGCAGTACTTC.

This clone was recorded only once. The chain employs TRBV7-6 and TRBJ1-3; 7 positions agree with TRBD1. Germline V gene data show CDR1 as SGHVS and CDR2 as FNYEAQ. V lost 3 bases to trimming and J lost 1 base; unmatched junction nucleotides: 3. The CDR3 is made up of 15 amino acids. The CDR3 coding sequence is TGTGCCAGCAGCTTTCACAGGGGTTCTGGAAACACCATATATTTT. Its translation: CASSFHRGSGNTIYF.

The V call is TRBV5-4, the J call TRBJ2-7, with no clear D. V gave up 5 bases and J gave up 7 bases, with 13 bases separating them. Germline values: CDR1 SGHNT, CDR2 YYREEE (reference sequence). The CDR3 has 12 residues. CDR3 in DNA: TGTGCCAGCAGTATCGGTCCTAGGGAGCAGTACTTC. Translation gives CASSIGPREQYF.

The V call is TRBV11-2, the J call TRBJ1-5; TRBD1 agrees at 7 bases. The length of the CDR3 is 14 residues. From germline, CDR1 is SGHAT and CDR2 FQNNGV. The junction had 4 bases not matched to a gene; V was cut back by 4 bases and J by 4 bases. The CDR3 region is CASSSRGRNQPQHF. In DNA form, the CDR3 reads TGTGCCAGCAGCTCGAGGGGGCGGAATCAGCCCCAGCATTTT. Together with reference TRBV11-2 and TRBJ1-5, the CDR3 gives the full variable domain: EAGVAQSPRYKIIEKRQSVAFWCNPISGHATLYWYQQILGQGPKLLIQFQNNGVVDDSQLPKDRFSAERLKGVDSTLKIQPAKLEDSAVYLCASSSRGRNQPQHFGDGTRLSIL.

The V gene is TRBV9, the J gene TRBJ1-2; 7 bases agree with TRBD1. V lost 4 bases and J lost 6; bases outside the gene matches: 6. CDR1 and CDR2 from the germline V gene are SGDLS and YYNGEE. CDR3 size: 13 residues. This chain's CDR3 is CASSSGTADGYTF. The CDR3 DNA sequence: TGTGCCAGCAGCTCCGGGACAGCCGATGGCTACACCTTC.

This clone was detected only once. The CDR3, as DNA: TGTGCCAGCAGCTCCCCGTTTAGCTATAGCAATCAGCCCCAGCATTTT. It specifies CASSSPFSYSNQPQHF. The gene calls are TRBV12-1 and TRBJ1-5. TRBV12-1 is deemed a pseudogene. The CDR3 covers 16 residues.

This chain's CDR3 is CASSPGQGNSPLHF. CDR3 DNA: TGCGCCAGCAGCCCGGGACAGGGAAATTCACCCCTCCACTTT. The chain employs TRBV5-1 and TRBJ1-6, with TRBD1 identical over 9 bases. Germline V gives CDR1 SGHRS, CDR2 YFSETQ. This CDR3 is built from 14 residues. After removal of 4 bases from V and 7 bases from J, the junction contained 3 bases not matched to a gene.

V usage is TRBV6-5 and J usage is TRBJ2-7, with 7 bases lining up with TRBD2. Losses at the gene ends were 5 bases for V and 7 bases for J; bases not matched to a gene: 14. This CDR3 comprises 15 residues. The germline V gene encodes CDR1 MNHEY and CDR2 SVGAGI. The CDR3 coding sequence is TGTGCCAGCAGTCCTGGGCCGGGGGGACCTTGGGAGCAGTACTTC. Translating gives CASSPGPGGPWEQYF.

This clone was detected once. V is TRBV7-9 and J is TRBJ2-7, with D perhaps TRBD1 (5 bases). The germline V gene encodes CDR1 SEHNR and CDR2 FQNEAQ (reference sequence). The CDR3 covers 12 residues. V lost 3 bases and J lost 3, with 6 bases in between. This chain's CDR3 is CASSFDSYEQYF. The DNA of the CDR3 is TGTGCCAGCAGCTTCGACAGCTACGAGCAGTACTTC.

V and J are TRBV6-5 and TRBJ1-2; D unclear. Germline-derived CDR1 and CDR2 are MNHEY and SVGAGI. The CDR3 runs to 12 residues. The V end lost 2 bases, the J end lost 4 bases, and 5 bases lay between the germline ends. CDR3: CASSYDGYGYTF. CDR3 sequence (DNA): TGTGCCAGCAGTTACGACGGCTATGGCTACACCTTC.

A few counts support this clone. The chain couples TRBV4-1 to TRBJ2-3; 9 nucleotides align to TRBD2. Germline trimming cut 0 bases from V and 2 bases from J; bases unmatched to any gene: 6. This CDR3 contains 17 residues. Germline V CDR1 and CDR2: MGHRA, YSYEKL. CDR3 protein: CASSQDGLAGLTDTQYF. CDR3 sequence (DNA): TGCGCCAGCAGCCAAGACGGTCTAGCGGGGCTCACAGATACGCAGTATTTT.

This chain connects TRBV7-9 to TRBJ2-7, with D possibly TRBD1 on 6 matching bases. Trimming shortened V by 1 base and J by 4 bases, and 11 bases separated the two germline ends. CDR1 SEHNR and CDR2 FQNEAQ come from the germline V gene (reference sequence). The CDR3 loop spans 14 amino acids. The CDR3 sequence is CASSLDGTPYEQYF. The CDR3 nucleotides read TGTGCCAGCAGCTTAGACGGGACACCTTACGAGCAGTACTTC.

The chain is built from TRBV4-2 and TRBJ2-7; 10 nucleotides match TRBD2. Germline CDR1 reads LGHNA; CDR2 reads YNFKEQ. The ends lost 2 bases at V and 1 base at J; junction bases unmatched: 2. This CDR3 contains 15 residues. The CDR3 spells CASSQSGGASYEQYF. For the CDR3, the DNA is TGTGCCAGCAGCCAAAGCGGGGGGGCGTCCTACGAGCAGTACTTC.